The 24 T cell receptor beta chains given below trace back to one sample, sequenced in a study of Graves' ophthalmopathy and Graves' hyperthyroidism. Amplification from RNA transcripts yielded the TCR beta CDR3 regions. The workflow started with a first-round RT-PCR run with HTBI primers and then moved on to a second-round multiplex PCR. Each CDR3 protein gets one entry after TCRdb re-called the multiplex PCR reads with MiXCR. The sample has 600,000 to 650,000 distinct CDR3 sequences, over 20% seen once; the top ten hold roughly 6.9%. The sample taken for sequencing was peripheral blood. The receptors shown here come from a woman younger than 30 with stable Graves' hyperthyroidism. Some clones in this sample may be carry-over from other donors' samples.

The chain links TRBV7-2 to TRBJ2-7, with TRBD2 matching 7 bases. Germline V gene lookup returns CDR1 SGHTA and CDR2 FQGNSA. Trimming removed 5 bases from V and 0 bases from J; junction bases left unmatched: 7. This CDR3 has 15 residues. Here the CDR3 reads CASSQNRGSSYEQYF. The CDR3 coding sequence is TGTGCCAGCAGCCAAAATCGCGGGAGCTCCTACGAGCAGTACTTC.

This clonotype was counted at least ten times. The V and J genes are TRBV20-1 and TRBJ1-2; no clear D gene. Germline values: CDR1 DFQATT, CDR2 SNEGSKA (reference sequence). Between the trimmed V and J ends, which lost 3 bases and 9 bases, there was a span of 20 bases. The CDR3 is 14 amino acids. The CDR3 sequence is CSARISDIPARYTF. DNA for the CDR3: TGCAGTGCTAGGATAAGTGACATCCCTGCTCGCTACACCTTC.

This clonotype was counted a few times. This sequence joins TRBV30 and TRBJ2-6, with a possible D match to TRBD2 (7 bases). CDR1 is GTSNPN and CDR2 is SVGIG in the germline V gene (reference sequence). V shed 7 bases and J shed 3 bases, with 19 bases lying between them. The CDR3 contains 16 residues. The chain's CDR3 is CAFRGGPFGGANVLTF. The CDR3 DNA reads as TGTGCCTTTAGGGGGGGACCTTTCGGTGGGGCCAACGTCCTGACTTTC.

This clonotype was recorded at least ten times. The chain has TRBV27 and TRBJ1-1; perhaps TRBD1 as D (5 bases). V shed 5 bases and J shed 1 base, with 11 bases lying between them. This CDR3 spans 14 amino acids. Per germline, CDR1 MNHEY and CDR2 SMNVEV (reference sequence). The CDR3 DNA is TGTGCCAGCAGTCCCCCAGACAGGAACACTGAAGCTTTCTTT. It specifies CASSPPDRNTEAFF.

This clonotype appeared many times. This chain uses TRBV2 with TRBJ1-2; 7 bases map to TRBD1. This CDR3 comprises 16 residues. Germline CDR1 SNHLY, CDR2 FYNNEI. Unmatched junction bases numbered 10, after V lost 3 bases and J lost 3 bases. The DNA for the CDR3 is TGTGCCAGCAGTGACCCTGACAGGGTCTTTCACTATGGCTACACCTTC. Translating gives CASSDPDRVFHYGYTF.

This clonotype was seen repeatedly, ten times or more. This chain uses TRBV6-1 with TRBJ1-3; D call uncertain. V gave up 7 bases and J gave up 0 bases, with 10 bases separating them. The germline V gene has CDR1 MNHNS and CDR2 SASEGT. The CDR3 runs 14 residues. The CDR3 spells CASTPGSSGNTIYF. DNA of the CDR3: TGTGCCAGCACCCCGGGCAGCTCTGGAAACACCATATATTTT.

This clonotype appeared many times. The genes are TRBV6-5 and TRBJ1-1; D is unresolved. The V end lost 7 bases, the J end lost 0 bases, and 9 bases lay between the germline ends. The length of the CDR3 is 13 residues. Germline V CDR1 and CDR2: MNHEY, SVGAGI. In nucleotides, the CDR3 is TGTGCCAGCAAAAAAGGGTTGAACACTGAAGCTTTCTTT. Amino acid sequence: CASKKGLNTEAFF.

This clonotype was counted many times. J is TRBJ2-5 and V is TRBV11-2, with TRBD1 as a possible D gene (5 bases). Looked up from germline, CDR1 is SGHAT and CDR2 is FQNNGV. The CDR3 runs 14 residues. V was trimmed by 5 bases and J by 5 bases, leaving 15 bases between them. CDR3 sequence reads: CASSPMGPSETQYF. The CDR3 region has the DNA TGTGCCAGCAGCCCGATGGGGCCCTCGGAGACCCAGTACTTC.

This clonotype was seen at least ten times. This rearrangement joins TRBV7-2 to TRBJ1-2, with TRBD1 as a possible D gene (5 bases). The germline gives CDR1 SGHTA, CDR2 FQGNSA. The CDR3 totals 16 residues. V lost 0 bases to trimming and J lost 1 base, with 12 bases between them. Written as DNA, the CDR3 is TGTGCCAGCAGCTTAGCTATCGCAGGGCATAACTATGGCTACACCTTC. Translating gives CASSLAIAGHNYGYTF.

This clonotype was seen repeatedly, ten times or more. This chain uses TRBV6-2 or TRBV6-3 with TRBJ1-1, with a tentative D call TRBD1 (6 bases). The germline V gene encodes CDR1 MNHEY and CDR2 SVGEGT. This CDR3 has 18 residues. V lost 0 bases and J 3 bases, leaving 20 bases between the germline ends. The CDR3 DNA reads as TGTGCCAGCAGTTACTCGAATTTCCCAGGGGAGGGAGACACTGAAGCTTTCTTT. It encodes CASSYSNFPGEGDTEAFF.

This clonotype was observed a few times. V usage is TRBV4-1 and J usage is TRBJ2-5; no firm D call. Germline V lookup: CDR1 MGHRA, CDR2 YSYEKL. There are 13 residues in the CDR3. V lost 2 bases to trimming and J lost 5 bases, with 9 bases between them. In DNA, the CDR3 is TGCGCCAGCAGCCAAATAGTTCGCGAGACCCAGTACTTC. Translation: CASSQIVRETQYF.

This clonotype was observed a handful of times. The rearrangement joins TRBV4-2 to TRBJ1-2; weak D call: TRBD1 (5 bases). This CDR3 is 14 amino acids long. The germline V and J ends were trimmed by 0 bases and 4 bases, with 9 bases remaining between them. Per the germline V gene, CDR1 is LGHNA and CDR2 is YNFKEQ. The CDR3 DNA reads TGTGCCAGCAGCCAAGACAGGGCCGTCTATGGCTACACCTTC. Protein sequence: CASSQDRAVYGYTF.

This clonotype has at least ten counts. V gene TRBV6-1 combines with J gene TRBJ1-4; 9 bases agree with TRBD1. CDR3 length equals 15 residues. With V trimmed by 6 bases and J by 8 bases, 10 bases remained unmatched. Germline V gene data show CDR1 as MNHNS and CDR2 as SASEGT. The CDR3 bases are TGTGCCAGCAGACCACCGGGACAGGGATACGAAAAACTGTTTTTT. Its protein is CASRPPGQGYEKLFF.

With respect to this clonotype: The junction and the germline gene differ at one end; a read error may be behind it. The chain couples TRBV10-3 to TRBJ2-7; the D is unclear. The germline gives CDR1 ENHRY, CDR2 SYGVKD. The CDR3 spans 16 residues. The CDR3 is CAISESIASHSYDQYF. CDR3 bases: TGTGCCATCAGTGAGTCGATTGCCTCTCACTCCTACGATCAGTACTTC.

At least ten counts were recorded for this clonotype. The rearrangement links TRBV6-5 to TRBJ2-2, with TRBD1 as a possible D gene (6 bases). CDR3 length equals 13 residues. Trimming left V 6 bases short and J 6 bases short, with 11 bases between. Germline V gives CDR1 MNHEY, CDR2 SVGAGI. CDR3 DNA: TGTGCCAGCAGGATCACAGGGCCCGGGGAGCTGTTTTTT. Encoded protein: CASRITGPGELFF.

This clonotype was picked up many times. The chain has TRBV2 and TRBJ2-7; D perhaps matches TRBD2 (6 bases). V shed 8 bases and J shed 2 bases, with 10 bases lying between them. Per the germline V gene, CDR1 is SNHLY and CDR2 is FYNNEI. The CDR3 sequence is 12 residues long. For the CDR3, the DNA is TGTGCCAGCGGGGGACTCCCCTACGAGCAGTACTTC. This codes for CASGGLPYEQYF.

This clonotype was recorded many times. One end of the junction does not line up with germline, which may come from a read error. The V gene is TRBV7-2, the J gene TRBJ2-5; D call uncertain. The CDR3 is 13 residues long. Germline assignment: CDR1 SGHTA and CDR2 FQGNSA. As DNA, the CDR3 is TGTGCCAGCAGCTTAGTGGGTCAAGAGACCAAGTACTTC. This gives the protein CASSLVGQETKYF.

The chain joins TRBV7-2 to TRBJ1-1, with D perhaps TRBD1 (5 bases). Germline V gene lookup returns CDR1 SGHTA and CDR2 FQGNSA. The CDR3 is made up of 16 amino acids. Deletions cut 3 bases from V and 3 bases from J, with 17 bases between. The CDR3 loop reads CASSFGGARTDTEAFF. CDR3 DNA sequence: TGTGCCAGCAGCTTCGGTGGGGCGCGGACGGACACTGAAGCTTTCTTT. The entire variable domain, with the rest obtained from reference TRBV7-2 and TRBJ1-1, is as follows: GAGVSQSPSNKVTEKGKDVELRCDPISGHTALYWYRQSLGQGLEFLIYFQGNSAPDKSGLPSDRFSAERTGGSVSTLTIQRTQQEDSAVYLCASSFGGARTDTEAFFGQGTRLTVV.

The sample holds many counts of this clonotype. CDR3 nucleotides: TGTGCAGCCTCGGGGTCATATAGCAATCAGCCCCAGCATTTT. The encoded protein is CAASGSYSNQPQHF. This chain uses TRBV6-1 with TRBJ1-5, with no clear D. Germline values: CDR1 MNHNS, CDR2 SASEGT. The CDR3 is made up of 14 amino acids.

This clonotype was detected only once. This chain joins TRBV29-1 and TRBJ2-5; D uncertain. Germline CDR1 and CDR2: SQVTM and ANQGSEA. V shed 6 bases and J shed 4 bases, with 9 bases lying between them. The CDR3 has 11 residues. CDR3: CSVIPRETQYF. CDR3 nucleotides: TGCAGCGTAATACCGAGAGAGACCCAGTACTTC.

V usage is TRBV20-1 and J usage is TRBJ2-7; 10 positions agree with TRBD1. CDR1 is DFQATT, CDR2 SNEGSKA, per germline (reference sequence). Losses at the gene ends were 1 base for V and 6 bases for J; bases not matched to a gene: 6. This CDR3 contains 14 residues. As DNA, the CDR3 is TGCAGTGCTAGAGGGGACAGGGGAATCCGCGAGCAGTACTTC. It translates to CSARGDRGIREQYF.

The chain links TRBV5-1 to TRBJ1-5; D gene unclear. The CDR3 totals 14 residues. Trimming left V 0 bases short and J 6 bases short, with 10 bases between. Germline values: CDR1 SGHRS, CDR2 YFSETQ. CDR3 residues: CASSLDGFGQPQHF. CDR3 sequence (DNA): TGCGCCAGCAGCTTGGACGGGTTCGGTCAGCCCCAGCATTTT.

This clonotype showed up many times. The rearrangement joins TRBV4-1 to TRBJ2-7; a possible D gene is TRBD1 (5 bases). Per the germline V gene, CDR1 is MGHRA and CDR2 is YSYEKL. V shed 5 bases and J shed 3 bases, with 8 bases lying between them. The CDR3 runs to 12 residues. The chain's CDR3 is CASSGHNYEQYF. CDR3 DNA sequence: TGCGCCAGCAGCGGACACAACTACGAGCAGTACTTC.

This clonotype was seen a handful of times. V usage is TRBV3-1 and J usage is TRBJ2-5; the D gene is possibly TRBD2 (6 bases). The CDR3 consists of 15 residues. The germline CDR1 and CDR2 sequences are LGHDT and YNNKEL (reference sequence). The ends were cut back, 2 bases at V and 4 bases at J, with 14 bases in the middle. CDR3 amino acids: CASSQQRRGPETQYF. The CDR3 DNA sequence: TGTGCCAGCAGCCAACAAAGGCGGGGACCAGAGACCCAGTACTTC.